This TCR beta chain was retrieved from a study of cytomegalovirus exposure and HLA in healthy donors. As for the study in general: A subsequent analysis stated that the 100 to 150 validation repertoires were run on the same platform as the roughly 620 first-cohort repertoires.

V lost 6 bases and J 5 bases, leaving 11 bases between the germline ends. Germline loops: CDR1 MNHEY, CDR2 SVGAGI. This CDR3 is built from 13 residues. On this clone: Its target is unknown.

Measured with immunoSEQ multiplex PCR; TCRdb has only the in-frame clones, and not every one. The sample holds a few hundred thousand clones; roughly 83% are singletons and the top ten take over 12%. Study results and limitations: Through in vitro validation, three CMV-associated chains were shown to be specific for CMV antigens. Most TCR sequences were seen very rarely across donors, but some public TCRs occurred in many. According to the study, 180 or so TCR beta chains were cytomegalovirus-associated.

The rearrangement links TRBV6-5 to TRBJ1-5; weak D call: TRBD1 (6 bases). The TCR originated in a woman in her twenties or thirties in good health and CMV-seropositive. The sequenced sample was PBMCs. CDR3 sequence reads: CASRDRSDQPQHF. CDR3 in DNA: TGTGCCAGCAGAGACAGGTCCGATCAGCCCCAGCATTTT.